Listed here are 16 T cell receptor beta chains from one sample, sequenced in a study of blood T cell repertoires in COVID-19. Sequencing used immunoSEQ multiplex PCR; TCRdb keeps in-frame clones, though not all of them. This sample has around 250,000 clones; 86% occur once, and the top ten carry roughly 8.5%. The specimen was peripheral blood. The source of these receptors is a man in his forties with active or convalescent COVID-19.

This clone was counted only a few times. The V call is TRBV4-2, the J call TRBJ1-2; TRBD1 agrees at 7 bases. The V gene's germline CDR1 is LGHNA and CDR2 YNFKEQ. J was trimmed by 5 bases and V by 1 base; bases with no gene match: 13. This CDR3 has 17 amino acids. The CDR3 DNA sequence: TGTGCCAGCAGCCAAGGTCTAGGACAGGACCTGGGGTATGGCTACACCTTC. Its translation is CASSQGLGQDLGYGYTF.

The rearrangement joins TRBV5-8 to TRBJ2-1, with 7 bases aligning to TRBD2. CDR3 length: 15 amino acids. CDR1 and CDR2 (germline): SGHTS, YDEGEE. J was trimmed by 1 base and V by 7 bases; bases with no gene match: 8. In DNA, the CDR3 is TGTGCCAGCCGTAGCGGGCTAAAATCCTACAATGAGCAGTTCTTC. Translating gives CASRSGLKSYNEQFF.

There are a few counts of this clone. CDR3 amino acids: CASSFLTFDRSLNSPLHF. CDR3 nucleotide sequence: TGTGCCAGCAGTTTCCTTACCTTCGACAGGTCCTTAAATTCACCCCTCCACTTT. The chain uses TRBV28 and TRBJ1-6, with D possibly TRBD1 on 6 matching bases. The V gene lost 3 bases and the J gene lost 7 bases, with 22 bases spanning the gap. The CDR3 spans 18 residues. CDR1 MDHEN and CDR2 SYDVKM come from the germline V gene.

This CDR3 reads CASSAQGRNGYTF. The DNA for the CDR3 is TGTGCCAGCAGCGCACAGGGGAGGAATGGCTACACCTTC. The chain has TRBV9 and TRBJ1-2, with 7 positions matching TRBD1. The germline V gene encodes CDR1 SGDLS and CDR2 YYNGEE. This CDR3 is 13 amino acids long. The ends lost 3 bases at V and 6 bases at J; junction bases unmatched: 5. Looking up the rest from reference TRBV9 and TRBJ1-2 gives the full variable domain: DSGVTQTPKHLITATGQRVTLRCSPRSGDLSVYWYQQSLDQGLQFLIQYYNGEERAKGNILERFSAQQFPDLHSELNLSSLELGDSALYFCASSAQGRNGYTFGSGTRLTVV.

The V gene is TRBV2, the J gene TRBJ1-4; D remains ambiguous. V gave up 8 bases and J gave up 5 bases, with 9 bases separating them. The CDR3 totals 12 residues. Germline values: CDR1 SNHLY, CDR2 FYNNEI. The CDR3, as DNA: TGTGCCAGCTCCTACAGAAATGAAAAACTGTTTTTT. Translating gives CASSYRNEKLFF.

This chain joins TRBV30 and TRBJ1-4; unclear D gene. Germline loops: CDR1 GTSNPN, CDR2 SVGIG (reference sequence). The CDR3 covers 12 residues. Trimming left V 2 bases short and J 7 bases short, with 8 bases between. CDR3 sequence reads: CAWSRLREKLFF. The CDR3 DNA sequence: TGTGCCTGGAGTAGACTTCGTGAAAAACTGTTTTTT.

This clone occurred once. V and J are TRBV5-4 and TRBJ2-5; TRBD2 aligns across 8 bases. V dropped 4 bases and J dropped 5; count of bases not matched to a gene: 10. Germline CDR1 is SGHNT and CDR2 is YYREEE (reference sequence). This CDR3 contains 15 residues. CDR3 loop: CASSGSGGIKETQYF. The DNA for the CDR3 is TGTGCCAGCAGCGGGTCGGGGGGGATAAAGGAGACCCAGTACTTC.

The V call is TRBV2, the J call TRBJ2-7; a possible D gene is TRBD1 (5 bases). V lost 4 bases and J lost 3, with 7 bases in between. This CDR3 region has 12 residues. In germline, CDR1 is SNHLY, CDR2 FYNNEI. The CDR3 protein is CASSGQIYEQYF. In DNA form, the CDR3 reads TGTGCCAGCAGTGGACAGATCTACGAGCAGTACTTC.

The gene calls are TRBV19 and TRBJ2-1; the match to TRBD2 covers 14 bases. This CDR3 is built from 13 residues. The J segment lost 8 bases and the V segment lost 9 bases, leaving 3 bases of the junction unmatched. CDR1 is LNHDA and CDR2 is SQIVND in the germline V gene (reference sequence). CDR3 in amino acids: CASRLAGGHEQFF. The CDR3 bases are TGTGCCAGCAGACTAGCGGGAGGGCATGAGCAGTTCTTC.

The chain joins TRBV6-5 to TRBJ2-1; D is ambiguous. Trimming took 7 bases from V and 4 from J, leaving 17 bases between them. CDR1 and CDR2 (germline): MNHEY, SVGAGI. The CDR3 spans 15 residues. The CDR3 DNA is TGTGCCAGCACTTTAGGCGCCAACGGGTACAATGAGCAGTTCTTC. Its protein product is CASTLGANGYNEQFF.

The J gene is TRBJ1-2, the V gene TRBV7-2, with 7 bases matching TRBD1. Germline V gene data show CDR1 as SGHTA and CDR2 as FQGNSA. The CDR3 runs 14 residues. The J segment lost 7 bases and the V segment lost 5 bases, leaving 10 bases of the junction unmatched. Here the CDR3 reads CASSPSTGLVGYTF. The CDR3, as DNA: TGTGCCAGCAGCCCATCGACAGGGTTGGTTGGCTACACCTTC.

The chain recombines TRBV14 with TRBJ2-7; possible D gene TRBD1, 6 bases. The CDR3 sequence is 14 residues long. The germline CDR1 and CDR2 sequences are SGHDN and FVKESK. Between the trimmed V and J ends, which lost 4 bases and 2 bases, there was a span of 12 bases. CDR3 residues: CASSPIQGTYEQYF. The CDR3 coding sequence is TGTGCCAGCAGCCCTATCCAGGGGACCTACGAGCAGTACTTC.

The chain recombines TRBV4-1 with TRBJ2-2; 9 positions match TRBD1. This CDR3 is built from 14 residues. V shed 4 bases and J 7 bases; nucleotides not matched to a gene: 4. In germline, CDR1 is MGHRA, CDR2 YSYEKL. CDR3 DNA sequence: TGCGCCAGCAGCCGGGACAGGGTGGGCGGGGAGCTGTTTTTT. Protein product: CASSRDRVGGELFF.

V is TRBV9 and J is TRBJ2-3, with TRBD2 as a possible D gene (7 bases). Per the germline V gene, CDR1 is SGDLS and CDR2 is YYNGEE. The V end lost 4 bases, the J end lost 1 base, and 19 bases lay between the germline ends. The CDR3 runs to 17 residues. The CDR3 loop is CASSQVPGGAGTDTQYF. The DNA of the CDR3 is TGTGCCAGCAGCCAAGTCCCGGGGGGCGCGGGCACAGATACGCAGTATTTT.

The chain couples TRBV5-1 to TRBJ2-3, with 8 nucleotides matching TRBD2. In germline, CDR1 is SGHRS, CDR2 YFSETQ. J was trimmed by 1 base and V by 4 bases; bases with no gene match: 11. The CDR3 extends over 17 amino acids. The CDR3 reads CASSPFSSGSRTDTQYF. DNA of the CDR3: TGCGCCAGCAGCCCTTTTTCTAGCGGGTCTCGCACAGATACGCAGTATTTT.

The V and J genes are TRBV11-2 and TRBJ2-5, with 15 positions matching TRBD2. The CDR3 is made up of 16 amino acids. Germline values: CDR1 SGHAT, CDR2 FQNNGV. V was clipped by 1 base and J by 5 bases; unmatched bases: 2. This CDR3 is CASSLGTSGRVETQYF. The CDR3 bases are TGTGCCAGCAGCTTAGGGACTAGCGGGAGGGTGGAGACCCAGTACTTC.